This T cell receptor (beta chain) was captured by sequencing in a study of T cell changes during pregnancy in multiple sclerosis. Clones were sequenced by immunoSEQ multiplex PCR, and TCRdb holds only the in-frame ones, with some missing. The sample carries about 39,000 clones, about 88% recorded once. Germline V gene sequence: CDR1 SGHDT, CDR2 YYEEEE. The V end lost 5 bases, the J end lost 10 bases, and 21 bases lay between the germline ends. This CDR3 comprises 15 residues. The chain carries TRBV5-6 and TRBJ1-4, with D perhaps TRBD1 (6 bases). The material was CD8+ T cells from peripheral blood mononuclear cells, obtained in the first trimester of pregnancy. The sequence was collected from a female donor with multiple sclerosis, enrolled in a pregnancy study. The CDR3 DNA is TGTGCCAGCAGTCAAGAGGGGGAGTCGTACGGAAAACTGTTTTTT. It specifies CASSQEGESYGKLFF.